The 31 T cell receptor beta chains below come from one sample, sequenced in a study of vaccination and CD4 T cells after COVID-19. Cultured CD4+ T-cell DNA underwent Oncomine TCR Beta short-read sequencing. TCRdb recomputed calls from the PCR reads with MiXCR, one row per CDR3 protein. The table includes some 13,000 distinct CDR3 sequences, roughly 37% detected once. These receptors are not linked to any known antigen. As for treatment: roughly ten-day PBMC culture with coronavirus spike peptide pools or control peptides (ViraFEST assay). Source material: CD4+ T cells from blood, cultured in vitro. The origin of the receptors is a human donor who had recovered from COVID-19.

This clonotype was detected a few times. The rearrangement joins TRBV20-1 to TRBJ2-3; possible D gene TRBD2, 5 bases. This CDR3 has 14 residues. Germline loops: CDR1 DFQATT, CDR2 SNEGSKA (reference sequence). The germline V and J ends were trimmed by 2 bases and 1 base, with 10 bases remaining between them. In DNA, the CDR3 is TGCAGTGCTAGATTCCGGGATGGCACAGATACGCAGTATTTT. Translated, it gives CSARFRDGTDTQYF.

This clonotype is medium-sized. This chain's CDR3 is CASSFTGPYGYTF. The CDR3 nucleotides are TGTGCCAGCAGTTTCACAGGGCCCTATGGCTACACCTTC. The V and J genes are TRBV28 and TRBJ1-2; weak D call: TRBD1 (6 bases). V was shortened by 3 bases and J by 4 bases, with 9 bases between the two germline ends. Germline assignment: CDR1 MDHEN and CDR2 SYDVKM. The CDR3 extends over 13 amino acids.

This clonotype has more than one count but fewer than ten. The chain links TRBV28 to TRBJ1-1; D is ambiguous. CDR3 length: 15 residues. Germline CDR1 and CDR2: MDHEN and SYDVKM. Trimming left V 6 bases short and J 3 bases short, with 17 bases between. The CDR3 protein is CASRAAGPKDTEAFF. CDR3 nucleotide sequence: TGTGCCAGCAGGGCGGCCGGTCCCAAGGACACTGAAGCTTTCTTT.

This clonotype was observed a few times. The chain recombines TRBV28 with TRBJ1-2; 7 bases map to TRBD1. Germline V gene lookup returns CDR1 MDHEN and CDR2 SYDVKM. This CDR3 comprises 11 residues. In nucleotides, the CDR3 is TGTGTCCAGGGGCAGGGGGGTGGCTACACCTTC. Translating it yields CVQGQGGGYTF.

The chain combines TRBV7-8 with TRBJ1-4; the D gene is possibly TRBD1 (5 bases). The CDR3 covers 17 residues. Germline CDR1 is SGHVS and CDR2 is FQNEAQ. V lost 4 bases to trimming and J lost 4 bases, with 19 bases between them. The CDR3 coding sequence is TGTGCCAGCAGCTCTCTGAACTCAGGGCGGGGTAATGAAAAACTGTTTTTT. This translates into CASSSLNSGRGNEKLFF.

The genes are TRBV19 and TRBJ1-1, with D possibly TRBD1 on 5 matching bases. Germline values: CDR1 LNHDA, CDR2 SQIVND (reference sequence). The CDR3 is 15 amino acids. The ends were cut back, 6 bases at V and 0 bases at J, with 14 bases in the middle. The CDR3, as DNA: TGTGCCAGTAGCTGGGACGCGGACTTGAACACTGAAGCTTTCTTT. It translates to CASSWDADLNTEAFF.

This chain connects TRBV5-1 to TRBJ2-1, with TRBD2 matching over 7 bases. The CDR3 has 15 amino acids. The V segment lost 1 base and the J segment 0 bases; nucleotides outside the gene matches: 1. CDR1 is SGHRS and CDR2 is YFSETQ in the germline V gene. CDR3: CASSLQRGSYNEQFF. CDR3 nucleotide sequence: TGCGCCAGCAGCTTGCAGCGGGGCTCCTACAATGAGCAGTTCTTC.

The chain combines TRBV2 with TRBJ2-1; possible D gene TRBD1, 5 bases. Trimming stripped 3 bases from V and 0 bases from J, with 24 bases between. Germline V gene sequence: CDR1 SNHLY, CDR2 FYNNEI. The CDR3 spans 20 residues. CDR3 residues: CASSDGRISDLDTSYNEQFF. CDR3 nucleotides: TGTGCCAGCAGTGACGGCAGAATCTCAGACTTGGACACCTCCTACAATGAGCAGTTCTTC.

This clonotype came up a few times. This chain uses TRBV20-1 with TRBJ1-6, with TRBD1 matching 7 bases. Germline V gene lookup returns CDR1 DFQATT and CDR2 SNEGSKA (reference sequence). The CDR3 covers 15 residues. The trim removed 6 bases at V and 10 bases at J, leaving 15 bases unmatched. DNA of the CDR3: TGCAGTGCAAGACAGGGTGCAAGGACAGAGTCACCCCTCCACTTT. This sequence encodes CSARQGARTESPLHF.

This chain uses TRBV20-1 with TRBJ2-5, with a tentative D call TRBD2 (5 bases). V gave up 5 bases and J gave up 5 bases, with 18 bases separating them. The germline V gene encodes CDR1 DFQATT and CDR2 SNEGSKA (reference sequence). The CDR3 is 14 residues long. CDR3 amino acids: CSAPPFAGGETQYF. Here the CDR3 DNA reads TGCAGTGCTCCACCGTTTGCGGGCGGGGAGACCCAGTACTTC.

In this sample, this clonotype turned up a few times. The CDR3 is CASSETVGVGQPQHF. Written as DNA, the CDR3 is TGTGCCAGCAGTGAGACCGTTGGGGTTGGACAGCCCCAGCATTTT. The chain employs TRBV6-1 and TRBJ1-5; D is unresolved. CDR1 and CDR2 from the germline V gene are MNHNS and SASEGT. The CDR3 is 15 residues long. V lost 3 bases and J 7 bases, leaving 16 bases between the germline ends.

The chain carries TRBV10-1 and TRBJ2-3, with 11 bases that match TRBD2. The junction had 15 bases not matched to a gene; V was cut back by 8 bases and J by 5 bases. Looked up from germline, CDR1 is WNHNN and CDR2 is SYGVQD (reference sequence). The CDR3 length is 17 residues. Here the CDR3 reads CASSSGLLAGAKDTQYF. The DNA of the CDR3 is TGCGCCAGCTCCTCGGGGTTACTAGCGGGAGCAAAAGATACGCAGTATTTT.

This clonotype was observed once. Since the CDR3 does not end with the conserved phenylalanine or tryptophan, this likely comes from a read error. The chain combines TRBV24-1 with TRBJ2-1; 7 bases align to TRBD2. Trimming at V came to 8 bases and at J to 5 bases, leaving 11 bases not matched to a gene. This CDR3 has 15 residues. Germline V CDR1 and CDR2: KGHDR, SFDVKD. CDR3 nucleotides: TGTGCCACCACCCAGGGCGGGAGATCCGACAATGAGCAGTTCCTC. As protein: CATTQGGRSDNEQFL.

The chain joins TRBV19 to TRBJ2-1; possibly TRBD1 for D (5 bases). V lost 4 bases, J lost 8 bases, and 21 bases lay in between. CDR1 LNHDA and CDR2 SQIVND come from the germline V gene (reference sequence). This CDR3 has 16 amino acids. This CDR3 is CASSTPRTKSLDEQFF. CDR3 bases: TGTGCCAGTAGTACTCCCCGGACAAAGTCGTTGGATGAGCAGTTCTTC.

The chain couples TRBV6-2 or TRBV6-3 to TRBJ2-2, with unresolved D. Trimming shortened V by 2 bases and J by 5 bases, and 12 bases separated the two germline ends. The CDR3 contains 15 residues. CDR1 and CDR2 (germline): MNHEY, SVGEGT. CDR3 nucleotides: TGTGCCAGCAGTTACGTCGGCCTAGTTACCGGGGAGCTGTTTTTT. It specifies CASSYVGLVTGELFF.

This chain links TRBV20-1 with TRBJ2-3; TRBD2 matches at 8 bases. The ends lost 1 base at V and 3 bases at J; junction bases unmatched: 9. CDR3 length: 16 residues. CDR1 is DFQATT and CDR2 is SNEGSKA in the germline V gene (reference sequence). In DNA form, the CDR3 reads TGCAGTGCTAGAGGGGGCTCGGCGGGAGGAACAGATACGCAGTATTTT. As protein: CSARGGSAGGTDTQYF.

V usage is TRBV5-1 and J usage is TRBJ2-7; D might be TRBD1 (7 bases). This CDR3 is 15 amino acids long. Germline loops: CDR1 SGHRS, CDR2 YFSETQ. V was shortened by 0 bases and J by 5 bases, with 15 bases between the two germline ends. DNA of the CDR3: TGCGCCAGCAGCTTGGCGACAGGGAGGTACGACGAGCAGTACTTC. It specifies CASSLATGRYDEQYF.

This clonotype was counted only a few times. The chain carries TRBV20-1 and TRBJ2-1, with D maybe TRBD1 (6 bases). In germline, CDR1 is DFQATT, CDR2 SNEGSKA (reference sequence). The V and J ends lost 3 bases and 0 bases respectively, with 15 bases between them. The CDR3 consists of 16 residues. CDR3 nucleotide sequence: TGCAGTGCTAGGGAGACAGGTAGAAGCTCCTACAATGAGCAGTTCTTC. Its translation: CSARETGRSSYNEQFF.

This chain joins TRBV7-6 and TRBJ2-3; 9 positions agree with TRBD2. The length of the CDR3 is 19 residues. V shed 4 bases and J 2 bases; nucleotides not matched to a gene: 16. The germline CDR1 and CDR2 sequences are SGHVS and FNYEAQ. The CDR3 nucleotides are TGTGCCAGCAGCTCTAGGGCCGCGGGAGGGCCCAAGTACACAGATACGCAGTATTTT. Translated, it gives CASSSRAAGGPKYTDTQYF. Supplemented by reference TRBV7-6 and TRBJ2-3, the full variable domain reads GAGVSQSPRYKVTKRGQDVALRCDPISGHVSLYWYRQALGQGPEFLTYFNYEAQQDKSGLPNDRFSAERPEGSISTLTIQRTEQRDSAMYRCASSSRAAGGPKYTDTQYFGPGTRLTVL.

The DNA for the CDR3 is TGTGCCAGCAGCCAATACACCGGGACGCGAGACTACGAGCAGTACTTC. Amino acid sequence: CASSQYTGTRDYEQYF. This chain uses TRBV14 with TRBJ2-7; either TRBD1 or TRBD2 may fit D (5 bases each). Germline V gives CDR1 SGHDN, CDR2 FVKESK. Trimming shortened V by 2 bases and J by 3 bases, and 17 bases separated the two germline ends. The CDR3 totals 16 residues.

The chain employs TRBV7-9 and TRBJ1-2; TRBD1 aligns across 8 bases. Trimming removed 4 bases from V and 6 bases from J; junction bases left unmatched: 4. The germline V gene has CDR1 SEHNR and CDR2 FQNEAQ (reference sequence). The CDR3 spans 13 residues. The DNA of the CDR3 is TGTGCCAGCAGCTGGATGACAGGGGATGGCTACACCTTC. Translated, it gives CASSWMTGDGYTF. The whole variable domain, remainder taken from reference TRBV7-9 and TRBJ1-2, is DTGVSQNPRHKITKRGQNVTFRCDPISEHNRLYWYRQTLGQGPEFLTYFQNEAQLEKSRLLSDRFSAERPKGSFSTLEIQRTEQGDSAMYLCASSWMTGDGYTFGSGTRLTVV.

The chain uses TRBV7-9 and TRBJ1-6; no definite D call. Trimming took off 6 bases at V and 5 bases at J, with 11 bases between the two ends. Germline CDR1 and CDR2: SEHNR and FQNEAQ (reference sequence). This CDR3 has 14 amino acids. In nucleotides, the CDR3 is TGTGCCAGCAGTTTAACCACAGATAATTCACCCCTCCACTTT. It translates to CASSLTTDNSPLHF.

This clonotype was seen only a few times. The chain carries TRBV19 and TRBJ2-2; 12 bases are shared with TRBD2. Germline assignment: CDR1 LNHDA and CDR2 SQIVND (reference sequence). The CDR3 spans 16 residues. Trimming took 5 bases from V and 5 from J; bases not matched to a gene: 6. Here the CDR3 reads CASSPTSGSFTGELFF. DNA of the CDR3: TGTGCCAGTAGTCCGACTAGCGGGAGTTTTACCGGGGAGCTGTTTTTT. The whole variable domain, remainder taken from reference TRBV19 and TRBJ2-2, is DGGITQSPKYLFRKEGQNVTLSCEQNLNHDAMYWYRQDPGQGLRLIYYSQIVNDFQKGDIAEGYSVSREKKESFPLTVTSAQKNPTAFYLCASSPTSGSFTGELFFGEGSRLTVL.

The chain has TRBV19 and TRBJ2-7; tentative D call: TRBD1 (5 bases). The CDR3 is 14 residues long. Germline CDR1 LNHDA, CDR2 SQIVND (reference sequence). The V end was cut by 9 bases, the J end by 0 bases, with 15 bases between. The CDR3 nucleotides are TGTGCCAGCACACAGACAGTTCGCTCCTACGAGCAGTACTTC. Protein: CASTQTVRSYEQYF. Full variable domain (missing parts from reference TRBV19 and TRBJ2-7): DGGITQSPKYLFRKEGQNVTLSCEQNLNHDAMYWYRQDPGQGLRLIYYSQIVNDFQKGDIAEGYSVSREKKESFPLTVTSAQKNPTAFYLCASTQTVRSYEQYFGPGTRLTVT.

By sample fraction, this clonotype is medium-sized. The genes are TRBV6-2 or TRBV6-3 and TRBJ1-2; D unresolved. From germline, CDR1 is MNHEY and CDR2 SVGEGT. The CDR3 sequence is 16 residues long. Trimming cost V 6 bases and J 4 bases, with 21 bases left between them. The chain's CDR3 is CASRPPEGRRGYGYTF. CDR3 bases: TGTGCCAGCAGACCCCCGGAGGGCCGGCGCGGCTATGGCTACACCTTC.

V usage is TRBV6-1 and J usage is TRBJ1-5; no reliable D call. V lost 8 bases and J 4 bases, leaving 12 bases between the germline ends. The CDR3 is 13 residues long. Germline V CDR1 and CDR2: MNHNS, SASEGT. CDR3 sequence: CASVAGPNQPQHF. CDR3 coding DNA: TGTGCCAGCGTAGCAGGACCGAATCAGCCCCAGCATTTT.

This clonotype has just a few counts. The rearrangement links TRBV30 to TRBJ1-5; D gene ambiguous. The germline V and J ends were trimmed by 0 bases and 0 bases, with 6 bases remaining between them. The CDR3 consists of 14 residues. The germline V gene has CDR1 GTSNPN and CDR2 SVGIG (reference sequence). In DNA form, the CDR3 reads TGTGCCTGGAGTGTGGGCCATAGCAATCAGCCCCAGCATTTT. Its protein is CAWSVGHSNQPQHF.

V and J are TRBV5-1 and TRBJ2-1, with D possibly TRBD2 on 6 matching bases. In germline, CDR1 is SGHRS, CDR2 YFSETQ. The CDR3 covers 16 residues. Trimming removed 7 bases at V and 7 bases at J, with 24 bases between. The CDR3 DNA sequence: TGCGCCAGCGGGTCGATTATGGCGGAGGGTAGGAATGAGCAGTTCTTC. This encodes CASGSIMAEGRNEQFF.

The rearrangement joins TRBV30 to TRBJ2-3; D possibly uses TRBD1 or TRBD2 (5 bases each). Trimming cost V 1 base and J 3 bases, with 17 bases left between them. CDR1 GTSNPN and CDR2 SVGIG come from the germline V gene (reference sequence). The CDR3 length is 16 residues. CDR3 DNA: TGTGCCTGGAGTGACCCCGGGACGAGAGGAACAGATACGCAGTATTTT. As protein: CAWSDPGTRGTDTQYF.

This clonotype was detected only a few times. The chain links TRBV6-1 to TRBJ2-1, with 8 bases lining up with TRBD2. CDR1 and CDR2 (germline): MNHNS, SASEGT. This CDR3 is 15 amino acids long. V shed 8 bases and J 7 bases; nucleotides not matched to a gene: 13. The CDR3 reads CASLSLAGTGNEQFF. CDR3 DNA sequence: TGTGCCAGCCTAAGTTTAGCGGGAACAGGAAATGAGCAGTTCTTC.

Only a few counts were recorded for this clonotype. V and J are TRBV20-1 and TRBJ1-1; unclear D gene. CDR3 size: 13 residues. Germline CDR1 reads DFQATT; CDR2 reads SNEGSKA (reference sequence). The V and J ends lost 5 bases and 10 bases respectively, with 20 bases between them. DNA for the CDR3: TGCAGTGCTTCGACGGAATTCGTTTATGCAGCTTTCTTT. Protein: CSASTEFVYAAFF.